Below, 29 T cell receptor beta chains from the same sample are listed, as sequenced in a study of shared clonotypes between healthy human individuals. It was CD45RO-negative cells, positively selected for CCR7, that made up naive CD8 cells, with terminally differentiated effector memory CD45RA+ cells excluded. The assay was immunoSEQ multiplex PCR, and TCRdb's table has in-frame clones only and misses some. The sample has around 2,000,000 clones, approximately 94% seen once; the top ten hold roughly 1.7%. Sequencing was carried out using naive CD8+ T cells from PBMCs. These receptors came from a man between 18 and 29 years old in good health. Some clones in this sample may be carry-over from other donors' samples.

The V call is TRBV5-1, the J call TRBJ2-7; D may correspond to TRBD1 or TRBD2 (6 bases each). This CDR3 region has 15 residues. V lost 0 bases and J 2 bases, leaving 12 bases between the germline ends. Germline V gene lookup returns CDR1 SGHRS and CDR2 YFSETQ. This CDR3 reads CASSLGRGGAYEQYF. The CDR3 nucleotides are TGCGCCAGCAGCTTGGGCAGGGGAGGTGCCTACGAGCAGTACTTC.

The chain carries TRBV27 and TRBJ1-2; D unresolved. Trimming cost V 5 bases and J 8 bases, with 12 bases left between them. The CDR3 extends over 12 amino acids. The germline V gene encodes CDR1 MNHEY and CDR2 SMNVEV (reference sequence). CDR3 loop: CASSDGDTGYTF. The DNA for the CDR3 is TGTGCCAGCAGTGACGGAGACACGGGCTACACCTTC.

J is TRBJ1-2 and V is TRBV10-2; D remains ambiguous. Germline CDR1 reads WSHSY; CDR2 reads SAAADI. The CDR3 contains 14 residues. The germline V and J ends were trimmed by 3 bases and 8 bases, with 16 bases remaining between them. The CDR3 sequence: CASSDLLTRWGYTF. CDR3 DNA: TGCGCCAGCAGTGATCTGTTGACAAGGTGGGGCTACACCTTC.

The chain joins TRBV29-1 to TRBJ2-3, with D unclear. Trimming shortened V by 0 bases and J by 2 bases, and 3 bases separated the two germline ends. This CDR3 comprises 12 residues. Germline values: CDR1 SQVTM, CDR2 ANQGSEA. CDR3 DNA sequence: TGCAGCGTTGAAGAGATCACAGATACGCAGTATTTT. Its translation is CSVEEITDTQYF.

V gene TRBV4-2 combines with J gene TRBJ1-2; weak D call: TRBD1 (6 bases). With 0 bases removed from V and 0 bases from J, the gap between germline ends came to 8 bases. The length of the CDR3 is 15 residues. Germline V lookup: CDR1 LGHNA, CDR2 YNFKEQ. The DNA for the CDR3 is TGTGCCAGCAGCCAAGAAGGGACACCTAACTATGGCTACACCTTC. Encoded protein: CASSQEGTPNYGYTF.

Of note for this clone: Other nucleotide sequences in the sample specify the same CDR3. This chain connects TRBV9 to TRBJ2-7, with D perhaps matching TRBD2 (5 bases). This CDR3 is built from 15 residues. CDR1 is SGDLS, CDR2 YYNGEE, per germline. Deletions cut 0 bases from V and 0 bases from J, with 10 bases between. The chain's CDR3 is CASSVGGRGSYEQYF. In DNA, the CDR3 is TGTGCCAGCAGCGTAGGTGGTCGGGGCTCCTACGAGCAGTACTTC.

V gene TRBV6-5 combines with J gene TRBJ1-2; 8 bases fit TRBD1. The CDR3 has 14 amino acids. The V segment lost 6 bases and the J segment 8 bases; nucleotides outside the gene matches: 11. Germline V CDR1 and CDR2: MNHEY, SVGAGI. CDR3 in DNA: TGTGCCAGCAGCCTCGCAGGGGGCTCGTTGGGCTACACCTTC. This sequence encodes CASSLAGGSLGYTF.

The sample holds a few counts of this clone. This sequence joins TRBV7-8 and TRBJ1-5, with 9 bases identical to TRBD1. The CDR3 contains 17 residues. V trimming: 9 bases; J trimming: 0 bases; junction bases outside the gene matches: 12. The germline CDR1 and CDR2 sequences are SGHVS and FQNEAQ. This CDR3 is CASRGTGSRHSNQPQHF. The CDR3, as DNA: TGTGCCAGTCGGGGGACAGGGAGCCGCCATAGCAATCAGCCCCAGCATTTT.

The gene calls are TRBV7-9 and TRBJ2-1; possible D gene TRBD1, 5 bases. The CDR3 sequence is 15 residues long. Germline assignment: CDR1 SEHNR and CDR2 FQNEAQ (reference sequence). The V end was cut by 3 bases, the J end by 0 bases, with 9 bases between. CDR3 region: CASSFDQGSYNEQFF. The CDR3 DNA sequence: TGTGCCAGCAGCTTTGACCAGGGCTCCTACAATGAGCAGTTCTTC.

The chain recombines TRBV6-1 with TRBJ2-7; D ambiguous. This CDR3 contains 15 residues. Between the trimmed V and J ends, which lost 2 bases and 0 bases, there was a span of 11 bases. Germline V lookup: CDR1 MNHNS, CDR2 SASEGT. CDR3 loop: CASSEQVSRSYEQYF. CDR3 sequence (DNA): TGTGCCAGCAGTGAACAGGTGAGCCGCTCCTACGAGCAGTACTTC.

V and J are TRBV28 and TRBJ1-2; D is unresolved. The CDR3 is made up of 14 amino acids. Per the germline V gene, CDR1 is MDHEN and CDR2 is SYDVKM. Trimming cost V 4 bases and J 5 bases, with 14 bases left between them. CDR3 amino acids: CASSWRFPGYGYTF. In DNA form, the CDR3 reads TGTGCCAGCAGTTGGAGATTTCCGGGGTATGGCTACACCTTC.

This chain connects TRBV27 to TRBJ2-1; D may be TRBD1 or TRBD2 (6 bases each). There are 14 residues in the CDR3. In germline, CDR1 is MNHEY, CDR2 SMNVEV (reference sequence). V lost 2 bases to trimming and J lost 7 bases, with 12 bases between them. CDR3 sequence (DNA): TGTGCCAGCAGTTTAGGGGGCCGGGGGAATGAGCAGTTCTTC. It translates to CASSLGGRGNEQFF.

The rearrangement joins TRBV14 to TRBJ2-1; D possibly corresponds to TRBD2 (6 bases). V was clipped by 0 bases and J by 0 bases, with 15 bases between them. Looked up from germline, CDR1 is SGHDN and CDR2 is FVKESK. The CDR3 runs 18 residues. DNA for the CDR3: TGTGCCAGCAGCCAAGAGGCCCAGGGACTCCTCTCCTACAATGAGCAGTTCTTC. Residues: CASSQEAQGLLSYNEQFF.

The CDR3 coding sequence is TGTGCCAGCAGCGGTAGAGCGGAACCCTACGAGCAGTACTTC. It is translated as CASSGRAEPYEQYF. V is TRBV9 and J is TRBJ2-7; D is perhaps TRBD2 (5 bases). CDR1 is SGDLS and CDR2 is YYNGEE in the germline V gene. V gave up 3 bases and J gave up 2 bases, with 12 bases separating them. The CDR3 runs 14 residues.

This chain joins TRBV7-6 and TRBJ2-7; 11 bases line up with TRBD2. This CDR3 spans 15 amino acids. J was trimmed by 2 bases and V by 8 bases; bases with no gene match: 8. Germline V gene sequence: CDR1 SGHVS, CDR2 FNYEAQ. CDR3 DNA sequence: TGTGCCAGCGCCGTGGGGACTAGCGGAACCTACGAGCAGTACTTC. It encodes CASAVGTSGTYEQYF. Variable domain in full (rest from reference TRBV7-6 and TRBJ2-7): GAGVSQSPRYKVTKRGQDVALRCDPISGHVSLYWYRQALGQGPEFLTYFNYEAQQDKSGLPNDRFSAERPEGSISTLTIQRTEQRDSAMYRCASAVGTSGTYEQYFGPGTRLTVT.

This chain uses TRBV27 with TRBJ2-3, with 8 bases identical to TRBD1. CDR1 and CDR2 (germline): MNHEY, SMNVEV (reference sequence). The V and J ends lost 7 bases and 0 bases, in that order; junction bases with no gene match: 6. This CDR3 is 15 amino acids long. The DNA for the CDR3 is TGTGCCAGCATTCCCCGGACAGGGAGCACAGATACGCAGTATTTT. This codes for CASIPRTGSTDTQYF.

The chain links TRBV4-3 to TRBJ1-1; TRBD1 agrees at 7 bases. The junction had 6 bases not matched to a gene; V was cut back by 2 bases and J by 3 bases. Germline CDR1 LGHNA, CDR2 YSLEER. The CDR3 totals 15 residues. The CDR3, as DNA: TGCGCCAGCAGCCAACCGGGACAGCTGGACACTGAAGCTTTCTTT. It codes for CASSQPGQLDTEAFF.

V is TRBV7-9 and J is TRBJ2-7; D is perhaps TRBD2 (6 bases). This CDR3 is 16 amino acids long. Germline lookup yields CDR1 SEHNR and CDR2 FQNEAQ (reference sequence). V was pared by 0 bases and J by 2 bases, with 14 bases between. The CDR3 here is CASSLALGGTTYEQYF. CDR3 coding DNA: TGTGCCAGCAGCTTAGCGCTGGGCGGGACCACCTACGAGCAGTACTTC.

This clone was counted once. V usage is TRBV4-3 and J usage is TRBJ2-7; possibly TRBD1 for D (5 bases). The CDR3 consists of 17 residues. CDR1 LGHNA and CDR2 YSLEER come from the germline V gene. The V gene lost 0 bases and the J gene lost 1 base, with 16 bases spanning the gap. In DNA form, the CDR3 reads TGCGCCAGCAGCCAAGATAGTACCGACAGCCAATCCTACGAGCAGTACTTC. It codes for CASSQDSTDSQSYEQYF.

This clone was detected only once. The gene calls are TRBV7-9 and TRBJ2-1; 10 bases line up with TRBD2. The germline V gene encodes CDR1 SEHNR and CDR2 FQNEAQ (reference sequence). This CDR3 region has 16 residues. V was clipped by 6 bases and J by 3 bases; unmatched bases: 8. CDR3 protein: CASSLPAGGNYNEQFF. The CDR3 DNA reads as TGTGCCAGCAGTTTACCAGCGGGAGGGAACTACAATGAGCAGTTCTTC.

The J gene is TRBJ2-1, the V gene TRBV4-3; D might be TRBD1 or TRBD2, each matching 6 bases. Looked up from germline, CDR1 is LGHNA and CDR2 is YSLEER. This CDR3 has 16 residues. The V end was cut by 4 bases, the J end by 2 bases, with 15 bases between. The CDR3, as DNA: TGCGCCAGCAGCCGCAGACCCGGGGGCACCTACAATGAGCAGTTCTTC. It codes for CASSRRPGGTYNEQFF.

This clone came up a few times. The chain links TRBV7-9 to TRBJ2-2; tentative D call: TRBD1 (5 bases). This CDR3 region has 14 residues. Germline V lookup: CDR1 SEHNR, CDR2 FQNEAQ (reference sequence). V lost 5 bases and J 1 base, leaving 8 bases between the germline ends. The CDR3 sequence is CASSHDRNTGELFF. DNA of the CDR3: TGTGCCAGCAGCCACGACAGGAACACCGGGGAGCTGTTTTTT.

V gene TRBV5-6 combines with J gene TRBJ2-1, with 10 bases identical to TRBD2. Germline V gene data show CDR1 as SGHDT and CDR2 as YYEEEE. The CDR3 runs to 18 residues. V lost 0 bases to trimming and J lost 3 bases; unmatched junction nucleotides: 9. This CDR3 is CASSLGLAGDLRYNEQFF. DNA of the CDR3: TGTGCCAGCAGCTTGGGGCTAGCGGGAGATTTGCGCTACAATGAGCAGTTCTTC.

The genes are TRBV30 and TRBJ1-2; possibly TRBD1 for D (5 bases). V was cut by 5 bases and J by 1 base, with 14 bases left in between. Per the germline V gene, CDR1 is GTSNPN and CDR2 is SVGIG (reference sequence). This CDR3 has 14 amino acids. CDR3 sequence reads: CAWDPWGNNYGYTF. The CDR3, as DNA: TGTGCCTGGGACCCTTGGGGGAATAACTATGGCTACACCTTC.

The chain joins TRBV7-8 to TRBJ1-1; a weak D match, TRBD1 (5 bases). This CDR3 region has 14 residues. Trimming removed 5 bases from V and 0 bases from J, with 10 bases in between. Germline CDR1 and CDR2: SGHVS and FQNEAQ. The CDR3 reads CASSEGPMNTEAFF. The CDR3 coding sequence is TGTGCCAGCAGCGAGGGACCGATGAACACTGAAGCTTTCTTT.

With regard to this clone: This specimen includes other DNA sequences encoding the same CDR3. This chain joins TRBV30 and TRBJ1-1, with D tentatively TRBD1 (5 bases). CDR3 length equals 15 residues. Germline V gives CDR1 GTSNPN, CDR2 SVGIG (reference sequence). The V end lost 1 base, the J end lost 0 bases, and 12 bases lay between the germline ends. The CDR3 coding sequence is TGTGCCTGGAGTGACCCCTCGGACATGAACACTGAAGCTTTCTTT. It codes for CAWSDPSDMNTEAFF.

The chain links TRBV28 to TRBJ1-4; possibly TRBD1 for D (5 bases). This CDR3 has 14 amino acids. Germline values: CDR1 MDHEN, CDR2 SYDVKM. V was clipped by 2 bases and J by 8 bases, with 12 bases between them. The CDR3 sequence is CASSLGAGLEKLFF. Here the CDR3 DNA reads TGTGCCAGCAGTTTAGGGGCAGGGCTAGAAAAACTGTTTTTT.

A word on this clone: Other DNA sequences in this sample translate to the same CDR3. The rearrangement joins TRBV7-3 to TRBJ1-1, with a tentative D call TRBD1 (5 bases). The CDR3 runs to 15 residues. V was cut by 5 bases and J by 7 bases, with 20 bases left in between. The germline CDR1 and CDR2 sequences are SGHTA and FQGTGA. CDR3 sequence: CASSTTGQGRSEAFF. The DNA for the CDR3 is TGTGCCAGCAGCACTACCGGGCAGGGCAGAAGTGAAGCTTTCTTT.

A single count supports this clone. V is TRBV5-6 and J is TRBJ2-3; D is undetermined. Germline V lookup: CDR1 SGHDT, CDR2 YYEEEE. The V end lost 5 bases, the J end lost 5 bases, and 12 bases lay between the germline ends. The CDR3 is 13 residues long. This chain's CDR3 is CASRYPSGDTQYF. The CDR3 coding sequence is TGTGCCAGCAGATACCCCAGTGGAGATACGCAGTATTTT.